One sample yielded the 10 T cell receptor beta chains listed below, sequenced in a study of cytomegalovirus exposure and HLA in healthy donors. Use of 60 Vbeta and 13 Jbeta primers characterized the PCR. Here immunoSEQ multiplex PCR was the method, and the copy in TCRdb shows in-frame clones only, minus some. The sample carries over 30,000 clones, roughly 69% recorded once. Sequenced: PBMCs. Source of these receptors: a man aged 50 or older in good health and CMV-seropositive.

This clone was counted only a few times. The chain employs TRBV7-6 and TRBJ2-7; 13 bases are a match to TRBD2. The CDR3 sequence is 16 residues long. Germline CDR1 is SGHVS and CDR2 is FNYEAQ. The junction had 6 bases not matched to a gene; V was cut back by 5 bases and J by 2 bases. CDR3 in amino acids: CASSAGLAGETYEQYF. The CDR3 DNA follows: TGTGCCAGCAGCGCCGGACTAGCGGGGGAGACCTACGAGCAGTACTTC.

The gene calls are TRBV25-1 and TRBJ2-7; 8 bases are shared with TRBD2. This CDR3 is 13 amino acids long. Germline V gene sequence: CDR1 MGHDK, CDR2 SYGVNS. V dropped 5 bases and J dropped 7; count of bases not matched to a gene: 7. DNA for the CDR3: TGTGCCAGCAGTCCGGGACTAGAGGCTGAGCAGTACTTC. Residues: CASSPGLEAEQYF.

The chain employs TRBV6-1 and TRBJ1-5; TRBD1 matches at 7 bases. The trim removed 1 base at V and 7 bases at J, leaving 4 bases unmatched. The CDR3 runs to 14 residues. Germline CDR1 MNHNS, CDR2 SASEGT. The CDR3 here is CASSEEEGGQPQHF. CDR3 sequence (DNA): TGTGCCAGCAGTGAAGAGGAAGGGGGCCAGCCCCAGCATTTT.

This sequence joins TRBV6-5 and TRBJ2-2; unclear D gene. There are 13 residues in the CDR3. Trimming removed 3 bases at V and 6 bases at J, with 8 bases between. Germline V CDR1 and CDR2: MNHEY, SVGAGI. The CDR3 region has the DNA TGTGCCAGCAGTTATTTCGTGTCCGGGGAGCTGTTTTTT. Translating gives CASSYFVSGELFF.

This clone was seen a handful of times. V and J are TRBV28 and TRBJ1-1, with a tentative D call TRBD1 (6 bases). V lost 2 bases, J lost 8 bases, and 12 bases lay in between. This CDR3 region has 13 residues. The germline CDR1 and CDR2 sequences are MDHEN and SYDVKM. The CDR3 DNA reads as TGTGCCAGCAGTTTAAGGGGGGGCGCGGAAGCTTTCTTT. Translating gives CASSLRGGAEAFF.

This clone occurred many times. The rearrangement uses TRBV4-1 and TRBJ1-5; D remains ambiguous. Germline CDR1 is MGHRA and CDR2 is YSYEKL. V was trimmed by 2 bases and J by 0 bases, leaving 2 bases between them. The CDR3 consists of 13 residues. The CDR3 bases are TGCGCCAGCAGCCAACTTAGCAATCAGCCCCAGCATTTT. Amino acids: CASSQLSNQPQHF.

V and J are TRBV6-4 and TRBJ2-1; TRBD2 matches at 12 bases. J was trimmed by 6 bases and V by 5 bases; bases with no gene match: 2. CDR3 size: 14 residues. From germline, CDR1 is MRHNA and CDR2 SNTAGT. The CDR3 nucleotides are TGTGCCAGCAGTCTAGCGGGAGGGTCCAATGAGCAGTTCTTC. Translating gives CASSLAGGSNEQFF.

The V and J genes are TRBV6-1 and TRBJ2-1, with D possibly being TRBD1 (6 bases). Between the trimmed V and J ends, which lost 6 bases and 4 bases, there was a span of 7 bases. This CDR3 has 12 residues. The germline CDR1 and CDR2 sequences are MNHNS and SASEGT. This CDR3 is CASRTGYNEQFF. CDR3 coding DNA: TGTGCCAGCAGGACAGGTTACAATGAGCAGTTCTTC.

As DNA, the CDR3 is TGTGCCAGCAGCAAACCCACCCCTAACGAGCAGTACTTC. It is translated as CASSKPTPNEQYF. The chain employs TRBV7-9 and TRBJ2-7; D call uncertain. There are 13 residues in the CDR3. Germline-derived CDR1 and CDR2 are SEHNR and FQNEAQ (reference sequence). Trimming took off 5 bases at V and 5 bases at J, with 13 bases between the two ends.

This clone was recorded once. J is TRBJ2-1 and V is TRBV5-1; TRBD2 is a possible D gene (6 bases). The CDR3 covers 13 residues. The V gene lost 3 bases and the J gene lost 9 bases, with 13 bases spanning the gap. Germline V lookup: CDR1 SGHRS, CDR2 YFSETQ. The chain's CDR3 is CASSWGVSSEQFF. The CDR3 region has the DNA TGCGCCAGCAGCTGGGGGGTTTCGAGTGAGCAGTTCTTC.